This T cell receptor beta chain stems from a study of cytomegalovirus exposure and HLA in healthy donors. Whole-study results and caveats: Sequencing probably produced one cluster of sequence variants that were highly shared. The investigators catalogued some 160 TCR beta chains as cytomegalovirus-associated. Later analysis identified several of the most significant clusters that appeared linked to common viral pathogens.

Amplification used 60 Vbeta primers and 13 Jbeta primers. Assay: immunoSEQ multiplex PCR; the TCRdb copy retains only in-frame clones and omits some. Its table records more than 90,000 clones. Of note for this clone: Its target is unknown.

The V end was cut by 0 bases, the J end by 6 bases, with 11 bases between. The germline V gene encodes CDR1 LGHNA and CDR2 YNFKEQ. The CDR3 is made up of 14 amino acids. Sequencing was performed on PBMCs. The sequence was obtained from a man aged 35 to 55 in good health and CMV-seropositive. The chain joins TRBV4-2 to TRBJ1-2, with D hard to call. The CDR3 region is CASSQDSRTDGYTF. The CDR3 region has the DNA TGTGCCAGCAGCCAAGATTCCCGGACTGATGGCTACACCTTC.